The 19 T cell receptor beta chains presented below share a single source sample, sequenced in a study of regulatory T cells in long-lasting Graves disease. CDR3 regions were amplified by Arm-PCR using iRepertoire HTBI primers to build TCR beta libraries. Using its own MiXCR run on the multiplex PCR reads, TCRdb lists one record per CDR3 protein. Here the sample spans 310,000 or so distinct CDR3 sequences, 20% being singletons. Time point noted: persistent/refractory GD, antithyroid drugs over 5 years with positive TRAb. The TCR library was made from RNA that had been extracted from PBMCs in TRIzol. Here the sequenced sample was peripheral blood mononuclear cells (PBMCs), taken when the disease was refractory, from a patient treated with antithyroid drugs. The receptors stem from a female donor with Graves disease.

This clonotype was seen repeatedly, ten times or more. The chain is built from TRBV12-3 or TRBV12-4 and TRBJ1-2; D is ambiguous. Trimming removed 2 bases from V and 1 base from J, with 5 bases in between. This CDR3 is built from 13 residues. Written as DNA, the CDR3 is TGTGCCAGCAGTTTACCCGTTAACTATGGCTACACCTTC. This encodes CASSLPVNYGYTF.

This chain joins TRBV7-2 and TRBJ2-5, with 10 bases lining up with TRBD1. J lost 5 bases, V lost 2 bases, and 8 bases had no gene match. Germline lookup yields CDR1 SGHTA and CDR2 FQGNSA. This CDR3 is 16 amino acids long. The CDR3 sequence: CASSLRQGALGETQYF. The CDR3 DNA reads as TGTGCCAGCAGCTTAAGACAGGGGGCTTTGGGGGAGACCCAGTACTTC.

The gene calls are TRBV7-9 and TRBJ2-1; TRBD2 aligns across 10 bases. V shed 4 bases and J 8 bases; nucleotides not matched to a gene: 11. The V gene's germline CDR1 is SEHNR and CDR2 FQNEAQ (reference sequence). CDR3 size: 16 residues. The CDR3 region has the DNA TGTGCCAGCAGCTCCGGAGGTTCTAGCGGGAGCTATGAGCAGTTCTTC. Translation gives CASSSGGSSGSYEQFF.

The CDR3 nucleotides read TGTGCCAGCAGCCGGCCGGGCGGGGGGTCCTACGAGCAGTACTTC. This sequence encodes CASSRPGGGSYEQYF. The chain joins TRBV6-2 or TRBV6-3 to TRBJ2-7, with TRBD2 matching over 8 bases. The CDR3 loop spans 15 amino acids. Germline trimming cut 6 bases from V and 1 base from J; bases unmatched to any gene: 8. Germline loops: CDR1 MNHEY, CDR2 SVGEGT.

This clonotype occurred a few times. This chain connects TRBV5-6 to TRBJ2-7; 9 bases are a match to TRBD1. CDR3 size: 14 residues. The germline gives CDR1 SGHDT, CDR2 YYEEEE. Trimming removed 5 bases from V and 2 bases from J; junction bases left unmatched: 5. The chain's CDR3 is CASRGTGIAYEQYF. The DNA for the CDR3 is TGTGCCAGCAGAGGGACAGGGATTGCCTACGAGCAGTACTTC.

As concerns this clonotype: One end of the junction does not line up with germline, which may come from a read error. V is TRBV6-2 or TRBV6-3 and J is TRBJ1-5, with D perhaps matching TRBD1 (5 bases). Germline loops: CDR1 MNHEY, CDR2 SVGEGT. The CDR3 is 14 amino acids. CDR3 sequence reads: CAGSYFRAVTSQHF. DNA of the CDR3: TGTGCCGGCAGTTACTTCAGGGCGGTTACGTCCCAGCATTTT.

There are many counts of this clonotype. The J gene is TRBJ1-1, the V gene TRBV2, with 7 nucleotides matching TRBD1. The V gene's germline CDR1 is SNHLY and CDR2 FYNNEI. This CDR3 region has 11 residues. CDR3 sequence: CGGTANTEAFF. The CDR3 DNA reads TGTGGAGGGACAGCAAACACTGAAGCTTTCTTT.

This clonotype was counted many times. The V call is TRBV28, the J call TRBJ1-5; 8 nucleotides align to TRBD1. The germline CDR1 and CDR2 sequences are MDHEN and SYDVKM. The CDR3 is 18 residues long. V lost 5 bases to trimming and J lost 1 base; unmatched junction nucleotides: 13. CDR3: CASSPDRGARRSNQPQHF. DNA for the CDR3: TGTGCCAGCAGTCCTGACAGGGGCGCGAGGAGGAGCAATCAGCCCCAGCATTTT.

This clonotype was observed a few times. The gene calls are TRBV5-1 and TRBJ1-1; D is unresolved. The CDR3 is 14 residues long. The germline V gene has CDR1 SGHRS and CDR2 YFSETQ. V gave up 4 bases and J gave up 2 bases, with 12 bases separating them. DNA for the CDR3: TGCGCCAGCAGCCCGGACCTCTCTAACACTGAAGCTTTCTTT. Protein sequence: CASSPDLSNTEAFF.

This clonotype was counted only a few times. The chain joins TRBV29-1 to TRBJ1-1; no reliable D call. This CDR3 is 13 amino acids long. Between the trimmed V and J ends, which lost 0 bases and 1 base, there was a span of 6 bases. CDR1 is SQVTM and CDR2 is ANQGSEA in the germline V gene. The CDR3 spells CSVEDRRNTEAFF. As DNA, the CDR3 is TGCAGCGTTGAAGATCGAAGGAACACTGAAGCTTTCTTT.

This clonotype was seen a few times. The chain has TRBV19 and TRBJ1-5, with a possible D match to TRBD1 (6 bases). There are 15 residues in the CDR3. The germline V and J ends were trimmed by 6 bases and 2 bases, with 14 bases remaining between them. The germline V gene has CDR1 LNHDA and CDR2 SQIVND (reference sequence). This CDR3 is CASRVGGTGNQPQHF. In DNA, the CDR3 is TGTGCCAGTAGGGTAGGGGGTACTGGCAATCAGCCCCAGCATTTT.

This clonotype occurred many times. The CDR3 sequence is CASSRAGTGGTIHF. The CDR3 nucleotides read TGTGCCAGCAGCCGAGCCGGGACAGGGGGTACGATCCACTTT. V and J are TRBV28 and TRBJ1-6; 11 nucleotides line up with TRBD1. J lost 17 bases, V lost 6 bases, and 12 bases had no gene match. This CDR3 has 14 amino acids. Germline loops: CDR1 MDHEN, CDR2 SYDVKM.

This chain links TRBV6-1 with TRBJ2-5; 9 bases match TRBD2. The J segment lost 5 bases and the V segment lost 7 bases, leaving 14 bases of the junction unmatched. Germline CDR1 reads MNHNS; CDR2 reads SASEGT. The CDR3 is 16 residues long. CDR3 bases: TGTGCCAGCACCGAAGGGTGGCGGGAGGGCCGCGAGACCCAGTACTTC. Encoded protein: CASTEGWREGRETQYF.

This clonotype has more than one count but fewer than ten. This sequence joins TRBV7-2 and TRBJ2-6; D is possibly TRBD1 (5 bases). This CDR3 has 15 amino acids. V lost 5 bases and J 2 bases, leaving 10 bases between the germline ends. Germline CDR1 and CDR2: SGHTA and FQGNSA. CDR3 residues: CASSVGRAGANVLTF. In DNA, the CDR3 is TGTGCCAGCAGCGTCGGCAGGGCTGGGGCCAACGTCCTGACTTTC.

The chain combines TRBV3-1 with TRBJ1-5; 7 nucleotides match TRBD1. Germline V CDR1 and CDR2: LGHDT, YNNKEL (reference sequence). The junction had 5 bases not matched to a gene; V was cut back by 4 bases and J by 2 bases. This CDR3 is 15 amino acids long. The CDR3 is CASSRAGGGNQPQHF. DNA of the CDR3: TGTGCCAGCAGCCGAGCAGGGGGGGGCAATCAGCCCCAGCATTTT. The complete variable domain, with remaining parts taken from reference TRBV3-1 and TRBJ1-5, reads DTAVSQTPKYLVTQMGNDKSIKCEQNLGHDTMYWYKQDSKKFLKIMFSYNNKELIINETVPNRFSPKSPDKAHLNLHINSLELGDSAVYFCASSRAGGGNQPQHFGDGTRLSIL.

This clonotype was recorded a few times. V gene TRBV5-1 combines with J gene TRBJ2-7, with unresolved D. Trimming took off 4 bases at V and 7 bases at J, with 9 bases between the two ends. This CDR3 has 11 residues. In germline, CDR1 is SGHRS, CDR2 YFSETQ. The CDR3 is CASSLLEEQYF. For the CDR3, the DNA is TGCGCCAGCAGCCTCCTTGAGGAGCAGTACTTC.

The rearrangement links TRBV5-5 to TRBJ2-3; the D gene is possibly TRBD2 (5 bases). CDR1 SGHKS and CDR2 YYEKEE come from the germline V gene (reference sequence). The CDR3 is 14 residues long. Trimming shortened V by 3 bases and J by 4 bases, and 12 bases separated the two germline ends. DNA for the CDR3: TGTGCCAGCAGCTCGCAGGAGGCCGCAGATACGCAGTATTTT. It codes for CASSSQEAADTQYF.

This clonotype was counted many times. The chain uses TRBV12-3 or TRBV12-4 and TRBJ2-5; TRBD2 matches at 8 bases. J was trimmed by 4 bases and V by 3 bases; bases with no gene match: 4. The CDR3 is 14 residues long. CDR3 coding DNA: TGTGCCAGCAGTTTGGAAGCGGGAGCAGAGACCCAGTACTTC. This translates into CASSLEAGAETQYF.

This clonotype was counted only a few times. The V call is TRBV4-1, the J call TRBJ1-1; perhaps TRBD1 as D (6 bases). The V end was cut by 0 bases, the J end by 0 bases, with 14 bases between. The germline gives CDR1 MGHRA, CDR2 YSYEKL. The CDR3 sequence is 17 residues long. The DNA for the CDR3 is TGCGCCAGCAGCCAAGATAGAGGGACAACCATGAACACTGAAGCTTTCTTT. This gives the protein CASSQDRGTTMNTEAFF.